These 8 T cell receptor beta chains were sequenced from one sample in a study of identical twins. TCRdb reanalysed the 5' RACE reads using MiXCR and keeps one entry per CDR3 protein. The repertoire holds approximately 690,000 distinct CDR3 sequences, with around 6% as singletons. The source material was naive T cells sorted from blood. Every receptor here comes from a man aged 18 to 30 in good health.

This clonotype was counted only a few times. The chain combines TRBV29-1 with TRBJ2-2; D is uncertain. Trimming took 3 bases from V and 0 from J, leaving 5 bases between them. Per the germline V gene, CDR1 is SQVTM and CDR2 is ANQGSEA. The CDR3 length is 13 residues. The DNA of the CDR3 is TGCAGCGTTGAGCCCACGAACACCGGGGAGCTGTTTTTT. Translating gives CSVEPTNTGELFF.

In this sample, this clonotype turned up many times. The rearrangement joins TRBV4-1 to TRBJ2-1, with 11 nucleotides matching TRBD2. The CDR3 spans 16 residues. V trimming: 1 base; J trimming: 10 bases; junction bases outside the gene matches: 9. Germline V CDR1 and CDR2: MGHRA, YSYEKL. CDR3 DNA sequence: TGCGCCAGCAGCCAAGTAGTAGCGGGAGGGCCCAGGGAGCAGTTCTTC. Encoded protein: CASSQVVAGGPREQFF.

The V gene is TRBV12-3 or TRBV12-4, the J gene TRBJ1-2; 7 bases line up with TRBD1. This CDR3 comprises 13 residues. V trimming: 5 bases; J trimming: 5 bases; junction bases outside the gene matches: 5. The CDR3 region is CASSGQEGYGYTF. CDR3 bases: TGTGCCAGCAGTGGACAGGAGGGGTATGGCTACACCTTC.

This clonotype was seen at least ten times. The chain links TRBV6-5 to TRBJ2-1; D unresolved. This CDR3 is 11 amino acids long. V shed 6 bases and J shed 4 bases, with 4 bases lying between them. Per germline, CDR1 MNHEY and CDR2 SVGAGI. The CDR3 region is CASRGYNEQFF. DNA of the CDR3: TGTGCCAGCAGGGGTTACAATGAGCAGTTCTTC.

This clonotype was picked up many times. Here the CDR3 DNA reads TGTGCCAGCAGCTTTCCCGGGCCATACAATGAGCAGTTCTTC. Amino acids: CASSFPGPYNEQFF. This chain joins TRBV5-6 and TRBJ2-1; no reliable D call. The CDR3 totals 14 residues. The V gene lost 2 bases and the J gene lost 4 bases, with 10 bases spanning the gap. CDR1 is SGHDT, CDR2 YYEEEE, per germline. Combining the CDR3 with reference TRBV5-6 and TRBJ2-1 gives the whole variable domain DAGVTQSPTHLIKTRGQQVTLRCSPKSGHDTVSWYQQALGQGPQFIFQYYEEEERQRGNFPDRFSGHQFPNYSSELNVNALLLGDSALYLCASSFPGPYNEQFFGPGTRLTVL.

This chain uses TRBV18 with TRBJ2-7; a possible D gene is TRBD1 (6 bases). CDR3 length: 16 amino acids. V was pared by 3 bases and J by 3 bases, with 18 bases between. Germline V gene lookup returns CDR1 KGHSH and CDR2 LQKENI. CDR3 protein: CASSPPTGVRDYEQYF. Here the CDR3 DNA reads TGTGCCAGCTCACCTCCGACAGGAGTTCGCGACTACGAGCAGTACTTC. The full variable domain, rest sourced from reference TRBV18 and TRBJ2-7, is NAGVMQNPRHLVRRRGQEARLRCSPMKGHSHVYWYRQLPEEGLKFMVYLQKENIIDESGMPKERFSAEFPKEGPSILRIQQVVRGDSAAYFCASSPPTGVRDYEQYFGPGTRLTVT.

This clonotype was seen more than once but under ten times. The V call is TRBV5-1, the J call TRBJ2-2; no reliable D call. This CDR3 comprises 15 residues. CDR1 is SGHRS and CDR2 is YFSETQ in the germline V gene. V was cut by 4 bases and J by 2 bases, with 12 bases left in between. The CDR3 DNA sequence: TGCGCCAGCAGCCATGCGGCAGTCAACACCGGGGAGCTGTTTTTT. This sequence encodes CASSHAAVNTGELFF.

In its sample, this clonotype was seen many times. The rearrangement uses TRBV5-5 and TRBJ1-6; a possible D gene is TRBD1 (5 bases). The V and J ends lost 0 bases and 10 bases respectively, with 11 bases between them. Germline V lookup: CDR1 SGHKS, CDR2 YYEKEE (reference sequence). This CDR3 comprises 14 residues. CDR3: CASSLVTGESPLHF. The CDR3, as DNA: TGTGCCAGCAGCTTGGTAACAGGAGAATCACCCCTCCACTTT.